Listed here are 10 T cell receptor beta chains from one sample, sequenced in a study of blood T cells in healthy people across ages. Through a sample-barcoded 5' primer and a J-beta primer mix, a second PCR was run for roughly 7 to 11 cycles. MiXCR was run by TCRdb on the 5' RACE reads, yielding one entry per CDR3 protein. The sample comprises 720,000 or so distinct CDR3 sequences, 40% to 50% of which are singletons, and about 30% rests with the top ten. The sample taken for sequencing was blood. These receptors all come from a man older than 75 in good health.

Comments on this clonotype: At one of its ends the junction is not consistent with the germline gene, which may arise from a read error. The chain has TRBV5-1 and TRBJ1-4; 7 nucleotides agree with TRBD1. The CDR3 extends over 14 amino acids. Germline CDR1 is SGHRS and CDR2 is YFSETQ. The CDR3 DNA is TGCGTCAGCAGCCAACGACAGGGCGGCGAAAAACTGTTTTTT. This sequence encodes CVSSQRQGGEKLFF.

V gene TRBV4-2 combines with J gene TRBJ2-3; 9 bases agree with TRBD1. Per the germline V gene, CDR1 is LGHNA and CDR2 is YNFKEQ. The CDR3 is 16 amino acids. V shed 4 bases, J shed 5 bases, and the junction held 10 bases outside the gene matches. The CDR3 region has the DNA TGTGCCAGCAGCCGGGCGGGACAGGGAGGGGGAGATACGCAGTATTTT. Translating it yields CASSRAGQGGGDTQYF.

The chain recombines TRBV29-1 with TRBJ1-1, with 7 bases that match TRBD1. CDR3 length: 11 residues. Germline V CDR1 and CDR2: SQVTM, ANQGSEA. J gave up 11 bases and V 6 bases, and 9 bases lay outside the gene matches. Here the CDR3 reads CSVDRGQLAFF. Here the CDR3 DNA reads TGCAGCGTGGATAGGGGGCAGTTGGCTTTCTTT.

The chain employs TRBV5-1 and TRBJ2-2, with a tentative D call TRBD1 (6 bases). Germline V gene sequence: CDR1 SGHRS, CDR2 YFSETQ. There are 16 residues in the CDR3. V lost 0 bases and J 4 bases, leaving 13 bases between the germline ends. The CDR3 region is CASSLAAQGGTGELFF. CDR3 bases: TGCGCCAGCAGCTTGGCCGCACAGGGTGGCACCGGGGAGCTGTTTTTT.

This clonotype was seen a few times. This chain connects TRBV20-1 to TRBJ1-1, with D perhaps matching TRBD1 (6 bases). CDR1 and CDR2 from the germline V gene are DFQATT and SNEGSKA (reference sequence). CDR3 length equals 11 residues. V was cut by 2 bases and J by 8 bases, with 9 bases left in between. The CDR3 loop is CSARLDREAFF. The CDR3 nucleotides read TGCAGTGCTAGATTGGACAGAGAAGCTTTCTTT.

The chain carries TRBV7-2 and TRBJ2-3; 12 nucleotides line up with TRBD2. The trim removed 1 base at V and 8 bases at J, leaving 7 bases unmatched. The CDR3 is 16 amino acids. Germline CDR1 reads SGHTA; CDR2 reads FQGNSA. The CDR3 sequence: CASSLVGLAGFGTQYF. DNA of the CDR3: TGTGCCAGCAGCTTAGTCGGACTAGCGGGGTTTGGTACGCAGTATTTT.

The CDR3 nucleotides are TGCAGTGCTAGAGATCCTAGCGGGGCGAGCACAGATACGCAGTATTTT. This codes for CSARDPSGASTDTQYF. V usage is TRBV20-1 and J usage is TRBJ2-3; 9 bases map to TRBD2. The trim removed 0 bases at V and 0 bases at J, leaving 4 bases unmatched. Looked up from germline, CDR1 is DFQATT and CDR2 is SNEGSKA (reference sequence). CDR3 size: 16 residues.

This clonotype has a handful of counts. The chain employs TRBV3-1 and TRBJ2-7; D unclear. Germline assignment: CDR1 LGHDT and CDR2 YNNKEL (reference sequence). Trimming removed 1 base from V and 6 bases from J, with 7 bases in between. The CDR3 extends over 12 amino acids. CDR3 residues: CASSQVASEQYF. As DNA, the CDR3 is TGTGCCAGCAGCCAAGTGGCCTCCGAGCAGTACTTC.

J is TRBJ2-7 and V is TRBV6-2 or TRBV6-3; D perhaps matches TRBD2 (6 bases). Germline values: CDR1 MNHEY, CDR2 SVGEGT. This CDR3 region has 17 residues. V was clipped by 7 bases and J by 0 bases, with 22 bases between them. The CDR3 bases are TGTGCCAGCATCCCCGGGGGAATTACCACGTTCTCCTACGAGCAGTACTTC. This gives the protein CASIPGGITTFSYEQYF.

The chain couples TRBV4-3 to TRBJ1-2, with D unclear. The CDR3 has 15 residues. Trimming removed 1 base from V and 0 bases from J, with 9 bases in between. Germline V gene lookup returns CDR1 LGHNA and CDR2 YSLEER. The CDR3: CASSQGQAANYGYTF. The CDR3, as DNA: TGCGCCAGCAGCCAAGGGCAGGCCGCTAACTATGGCTACACCTTC.